The sample holds a few counts of the clone carrying this T cell receptor beta chain. Losses at the gene ends were 7 bases for V and 6 bases for J; bases not matched to a gene: 5. The CDR3 length is 13 residues. Germline V lookup: CDR1 WNHNN, CDR2 SYGVQD (reference sequence). Per the original data handling: From reference gene primer amplification, estimates of nucleated cell counts were derived. This table comes from immunoSEQ multiplex PCR, and its TCRdb copy is limited to in-frame clones, with some not included. The DNA was the basis for D and trimming; V, J and clone size are from that table. The sample has some 70,000 clones, about four fifths seen once. These data come from a study of blood T cell repertoires in COVID-19. Study-wide background: Collection of acute and convalescent COVID-19 samples took place in the United States, Italy and Spain. The analysed material was cDNA or gDNA that came from T cells, B-cell-depleted T cells, or PBMCs.

This receptor was identified in a man aged 55 to 70 with COVID-19, enrolled during active disease. The rearrangement uses TRBV10-1 and TRBJ2-2, with 7 bases identical to TRBD2. The sequencing input was peripheral blood. The CDR3 DNA follows: TGCGCCAGCAACCAGCGGGACTCCGGGGAGCTGTTTTTT. It is translated as CASNQRDSGELFF.